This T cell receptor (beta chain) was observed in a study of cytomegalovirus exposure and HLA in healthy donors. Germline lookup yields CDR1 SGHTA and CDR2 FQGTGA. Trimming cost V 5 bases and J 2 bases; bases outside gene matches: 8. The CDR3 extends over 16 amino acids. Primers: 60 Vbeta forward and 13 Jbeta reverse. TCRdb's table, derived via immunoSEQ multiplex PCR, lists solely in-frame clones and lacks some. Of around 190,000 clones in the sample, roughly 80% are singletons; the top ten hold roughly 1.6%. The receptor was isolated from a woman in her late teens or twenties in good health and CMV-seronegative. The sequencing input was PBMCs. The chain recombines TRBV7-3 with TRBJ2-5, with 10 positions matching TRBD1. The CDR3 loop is CASSPSGTGAQETQYF. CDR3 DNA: TGTGCCAGCAGCCCGAGTGGGACAGGGGCGCAAGAGACCCAGTACTTC.